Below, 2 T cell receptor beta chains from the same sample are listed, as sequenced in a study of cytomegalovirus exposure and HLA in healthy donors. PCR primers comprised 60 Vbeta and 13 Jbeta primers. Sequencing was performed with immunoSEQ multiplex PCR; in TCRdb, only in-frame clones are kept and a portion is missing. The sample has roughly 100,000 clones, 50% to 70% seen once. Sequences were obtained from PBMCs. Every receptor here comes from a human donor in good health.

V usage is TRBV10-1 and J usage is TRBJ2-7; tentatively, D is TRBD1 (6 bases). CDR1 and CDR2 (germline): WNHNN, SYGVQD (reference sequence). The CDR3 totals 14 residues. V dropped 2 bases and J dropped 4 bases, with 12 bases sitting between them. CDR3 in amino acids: CASSENQGFYEQYF. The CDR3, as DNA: TGCGCCAGCAGTGAGAACCAGGGGTTTTACGAGCAGTACTTC.

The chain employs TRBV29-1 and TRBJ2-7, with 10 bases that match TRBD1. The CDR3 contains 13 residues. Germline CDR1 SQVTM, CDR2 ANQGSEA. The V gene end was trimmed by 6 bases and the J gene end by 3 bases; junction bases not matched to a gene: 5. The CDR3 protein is CSVYGTGVYEQYF. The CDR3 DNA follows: TGCAGCGTCTACGGGACAGGGGTCTACGAGCAGTACTTC.